The TCR beta chain described here comes from a study of CD8 T cells in ankylosing spondylitis. The CDR3 consists of 14 residues. In germline, CDR1 is MNHEY, CDR2 SVGEGT. V lost 7 bases and J lost 8; bases outside the gene matches: 9. Findings and caveats of the study: Fewer than ten highly homologous variants made up a TCR beta motif that seemed to typify ankylosing spondylitis blood.

Quantitative barcoded 5'-RACE was used to prepare TCR beta libraries. TCRdb reprocessed the 5' RACE reads via MiXCR and lists one record per CDR3 protein. The table lists 160,000 or so distinct CDR3 sequences, approximately 9% of them singletons. This clonotype was counted only a few times. Its specificity is unknown. The V call is TRBV6-2 or TRBV6-3, the J call TRBJ2-1, with 9 positions matching TRBD1. The receptor was isolated from a female donor with ankylosing spondylitis or in good health (not recorded which). Sample: blood, either unsorted or a sorted T cell fraction (not recorded which). The CDR3 protein is CASKQGASSDEQFF. CDR3 bases: TGTGCCAGCAAACAGGGGGCATCAAGCGATGAGCAGTTCTTC.